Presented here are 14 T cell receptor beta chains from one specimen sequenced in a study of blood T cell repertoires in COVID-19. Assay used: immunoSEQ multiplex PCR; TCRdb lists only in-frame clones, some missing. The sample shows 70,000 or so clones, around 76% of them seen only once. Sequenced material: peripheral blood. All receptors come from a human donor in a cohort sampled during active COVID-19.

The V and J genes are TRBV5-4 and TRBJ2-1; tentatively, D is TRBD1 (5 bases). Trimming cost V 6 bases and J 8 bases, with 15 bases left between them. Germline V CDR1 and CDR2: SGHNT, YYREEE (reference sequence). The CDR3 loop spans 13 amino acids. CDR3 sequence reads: CASTFARVDEQFF. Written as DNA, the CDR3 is TGTGCCAGCACCTTCGCCAGGGTCGATGAGCAGTTCTTC.

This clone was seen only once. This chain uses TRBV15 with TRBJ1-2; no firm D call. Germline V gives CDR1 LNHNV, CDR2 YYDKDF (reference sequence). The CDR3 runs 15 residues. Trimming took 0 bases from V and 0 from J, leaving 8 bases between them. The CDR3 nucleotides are TGTGCCACCAGCAGAGAACAGTACCCTAACTATGGCTACACCTTC. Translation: CATSREQYPNYGYTF.

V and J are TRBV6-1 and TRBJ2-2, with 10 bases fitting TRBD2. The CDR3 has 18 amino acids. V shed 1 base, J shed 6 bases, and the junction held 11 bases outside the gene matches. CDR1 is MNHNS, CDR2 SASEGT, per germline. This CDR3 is CASSEGLGWLAGAGELFF. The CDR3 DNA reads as TGTGCCAGCAGTGAAGGTCTTGGATGGCTAGCGGGGGCCGGGGAGCTGTTTTTT.

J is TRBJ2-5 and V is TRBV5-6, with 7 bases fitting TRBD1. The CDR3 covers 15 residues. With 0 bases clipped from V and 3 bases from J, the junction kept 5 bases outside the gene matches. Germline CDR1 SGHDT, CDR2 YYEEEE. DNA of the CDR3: TGTGCCAGCAGCTTGGAGACAGGGTCGGAAGAGACCCAGTACTTC. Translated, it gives CASSLETGSEETQYF.

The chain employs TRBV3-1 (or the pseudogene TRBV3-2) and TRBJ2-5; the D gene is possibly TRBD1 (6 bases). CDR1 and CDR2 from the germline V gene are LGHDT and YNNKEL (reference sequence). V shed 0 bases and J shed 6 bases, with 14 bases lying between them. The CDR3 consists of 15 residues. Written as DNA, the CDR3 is TGTGCCAGCAGCCAAGATGGGGGCCCTCAAAAGACCCAGTACTTC. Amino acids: CASSQDGGPQKTQYF.

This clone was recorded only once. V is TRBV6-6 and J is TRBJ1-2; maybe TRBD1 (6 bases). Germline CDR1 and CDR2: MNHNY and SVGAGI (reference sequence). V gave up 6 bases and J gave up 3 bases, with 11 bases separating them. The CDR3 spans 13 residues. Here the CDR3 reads CASRRGADYGYTF. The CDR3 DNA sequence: TGTGCCAGCAGACGGGGGGCCGACTATGGCTACACCTTC.

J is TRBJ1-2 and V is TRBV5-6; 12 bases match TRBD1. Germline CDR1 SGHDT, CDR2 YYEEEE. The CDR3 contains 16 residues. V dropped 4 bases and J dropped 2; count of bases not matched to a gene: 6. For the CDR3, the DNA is TGTGCCAGCAGCCCCGGGACAGGGGGCACCAACTATGGCTACACCTTC. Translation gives CASSPGTGGTNYGYTF.

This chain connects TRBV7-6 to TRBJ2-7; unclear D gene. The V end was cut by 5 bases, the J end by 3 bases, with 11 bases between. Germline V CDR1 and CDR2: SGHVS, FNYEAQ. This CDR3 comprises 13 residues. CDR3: CASSLHSSYEQYF. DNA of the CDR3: TGTGCCAGCAGCCTCCACAGCAGCTACGAGCAGTACTTC.

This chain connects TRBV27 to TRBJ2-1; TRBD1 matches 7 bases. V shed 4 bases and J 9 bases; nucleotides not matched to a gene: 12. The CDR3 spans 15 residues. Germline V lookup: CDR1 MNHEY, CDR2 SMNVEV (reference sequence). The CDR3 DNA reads TGTGCCAGCAGTTCGGACAGGCGTCAATCCGGTGAGCAGTTCTTC. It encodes CASSSDRRQSGEQFF.

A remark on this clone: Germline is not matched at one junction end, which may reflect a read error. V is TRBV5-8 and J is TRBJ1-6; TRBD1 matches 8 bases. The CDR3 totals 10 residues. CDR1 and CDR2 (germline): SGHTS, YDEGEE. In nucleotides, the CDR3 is TGTGCCAGCAGCTACAGGGGGGACAGCTTT. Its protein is CASSYRGDSF.

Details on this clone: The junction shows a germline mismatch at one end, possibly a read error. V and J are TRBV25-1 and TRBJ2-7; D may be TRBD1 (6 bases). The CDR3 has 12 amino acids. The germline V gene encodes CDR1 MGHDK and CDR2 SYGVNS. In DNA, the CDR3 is TGTGCCAGCAGTGCGGTACCGGGACAACCCCTCTTC. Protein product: CASSAVPGQPLF.

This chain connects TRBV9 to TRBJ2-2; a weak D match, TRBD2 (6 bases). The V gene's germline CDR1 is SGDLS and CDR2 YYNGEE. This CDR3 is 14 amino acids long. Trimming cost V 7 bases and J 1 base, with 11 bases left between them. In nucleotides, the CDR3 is TGTGCCAGCGAACGGGGGTGGAACACCGGGGAGCTGTTTTTT. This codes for CASERGWNTGELFF.

CDR3 loop: CASSPQVGEGTEAFF. The DNA for the CDR3 is TGTGCCAGCAGCCCCCAAGTCGGGGAGGGGACTGAAGCTTTCTTT. This sequence joins TRBV7-8 and TRBJ1-1; TRBD1 is a possible D gene (5 bases). The germline V gene encodes CDR1 SGHVS and CDR2 FQNEAQ. The CDR3 has 15 residues. The germline V and J ends were trimmed by 5 bases and 5 bases, with 18 bases remaining between them.

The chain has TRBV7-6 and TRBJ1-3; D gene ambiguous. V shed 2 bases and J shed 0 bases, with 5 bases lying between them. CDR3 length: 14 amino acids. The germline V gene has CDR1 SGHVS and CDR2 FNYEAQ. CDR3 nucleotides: TGTGCCAGCAGCTTACGGTCCTCTGGAAACACCATATATTTT. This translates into CASSLRSSGNTIYF.